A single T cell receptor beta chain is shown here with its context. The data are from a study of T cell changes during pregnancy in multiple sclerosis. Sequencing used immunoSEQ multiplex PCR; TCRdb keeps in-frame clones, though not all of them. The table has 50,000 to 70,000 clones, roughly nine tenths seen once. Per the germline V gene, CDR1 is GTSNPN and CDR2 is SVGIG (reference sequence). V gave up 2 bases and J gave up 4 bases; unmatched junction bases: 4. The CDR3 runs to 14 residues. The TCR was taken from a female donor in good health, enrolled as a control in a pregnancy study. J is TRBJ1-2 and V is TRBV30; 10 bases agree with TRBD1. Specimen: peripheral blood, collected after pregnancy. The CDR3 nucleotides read TGTGCCTGGAGTCTGACAGGGGGCACCTATGGCTACACCTTC. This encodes CAWSLTGGTYGYTF.